The 18 T cell receptor beta chains below all came from one sample that was sequenced in a study of identical twins. TCRdb used MiXCR to reprocess the 5' RACE reads, holding one entry per CDR3 protein. The repertoire consists of about 550,000 distinct CDR3 sequences, with 20% to 25% occurring once and the leading ten covering approximately 0.5%. These same data were also listed under a study on yellow fever vaccine responses in identical twins.

The material sequenced was CD4+ T cells sorted from blood. These receptors were collected from a woman in her late teens or twenties in good health.

This clonotype was picked up a small number of times. The CDR3 DNA reads TGTGCCAGCTCACCACGAGGCGGGGGCGATGAGCAGTTCTTC. It codes for CASSPRGGGDEQFF. The chain combines TRBV18 with TRBJ2-1, with D possibly being TRBD2 (7 bases). The CDR3 loop spans 14 amino acids. Germline CDR1 KGHSH, CDR2 LQKENI. V lost 1 base, J lost 8 bases, and 12 bases lay in between.

The V call is TRBV12-5, the J call TRBJ2-7; TRBD1 agrees at 7 bases. The junction had 5 bases not matched to a gene; V was cut back by 0 bases and J by 0 bases. Germline V gene lookup returns CDR1 LGHNT and CDR2 FRNRAP. This CDR3 contains 16 residues. CDR3 protein: CASGLVITGVSYEQYF. The CDR3 DNA reads TGTGCTAGTGGTTTGGTAATAACAGGGGTCTCCTACGAGCAGTACTTC. Full variable domain (missing parts from reference TRBV12-5 and TRBJ2-7): DARVTQTPRHKVTEMGQEVTMRCQPILGHNTVFWYRQTMMQGLELLAYFRNRAPLDDSGMPKDRFSAEMPDATLATLKIQPSEPRDSAVYFCASGLVITGVSYEQYFGPGTRLTVT.

V gene TRBV20-1 combines with J gene TRBJ2-3; 11 nucleotides align to TRBD2. This CDR3 contains 17 residues. The V gene's germline CDR1 is DFQATT and CDR2 SNEGSKA (reference sequence). J gave up 3 bases and V 3 bases, and 11 bases lay outside the gene matches. As DNA, the CDR3 is TGCAGTGCTAGGGGGGGACTAGCGGACCTTGGGACAGATACGCAGTATTTT. Encoded protein: CSARGGLADLGTDTQYF.

The V and J genes are TRBV11-2 and TRBJ2-5; 7 nucleotides align to TRBD1. In germline, CDR1 is SGHAT, CDR2 FQNNGV. After removal of 2 bases from V and 5 bases from J, the junction contained 14 bases not matched to a gene. The CDR3 is 17 residues long. The CDR3 reads CASSLIRSTGAGETQYF. In DNA form, the CDR3 reads TGTGCCAGCAGCTTAATCCGGTCAACAGGGGCCGGTGAGACCCAGTACTTC. The complete variable domain, with remaining parts taken from reference TRBV11-2 and TRBJ2-5, reads EAGVAQSPRYKIIEKRQSVAFWCNPISGHATLYWYQQILGQGPKLLIQFQNNGVVDDSQLPKDRFSAERLKGVDSTLKIQPAKLEDSAVYLCASSLIRSTGAGETQYFGPGTRLLVL.

The chain has TRBV28 and TRBJ2-7, with TRBD2 matching over 7 bases. Per germline, CDR1 MDHEN and CDR2 SYDVKM. The length of the CDR3 is 15 residues. Germline trimming cut 6 bases from V and 2 bases from J; bases unmatched to any gene: 10. The CDR3 region is CASSPGTTSPYEQYV. The CDR3 DNA is TGTGCCAGCAGCCCCGGGACTACCTCACCCTACGAGCAGTACGTC.

This clonotype was detected ten times or more. This rearrangement joins TRBV20-1 to TRBJ2-5; D perhaps matches TRBD2 (5 bases). Trimming cost V 2 bases and J 4 bases, with 14 bases left between them. The CDR3 loop spans 14 amino acids. CDR1 is DFQATT, CDR2 SNEGSKA, per germline (reference sequence). CDR3 sequence: CSARLLEVGETQYF. In DNA form, the CDR3 reads TGCAGTGCTAGACTTCTGGAGGTGGGAGAGACCCAGTACTTC.

This rearrangement joins TRBV5-1 to TRBJ2-7; 11 bases match TRBD1. The CDR3 loop spans 15 amino acids. Looked up from germline, CDR1 is SGHRS and CDR2 is YFSETQ. With 4 bases clipped from V and 9 bases from J, the junction kept 12 bases outside the gene matches. CDR3 coding DNA: TGCGCCAGCAGCATCCGGACAGGGGGCGATTTGGGGCAGTACTTC. Protein product: CASSIRTGGDLGQYF. Based on the CDR3 plus reference TRBV5-1 and TRBJ2-7, the full variable domain is KAGVTQTPRYLIKTRGQQVTLSCSPISGHRSVSWYQQTPGQGLQFLFEYFSETQRNKGNFPGRFSGRQFSNSRSEMNVSTLELGDSALYLCASSIRTGGDLGQYFGPGTRLTVT.

The CDR3 loop reads CASRTSSETQYF. DNA of the CDR3: TGTGCCAGCCGGACTAGCTCAGAGACCCAGTACTTC. This chain uses TRBV7-8 with TRBJ2-5; 8 bases align to TRBD2. Germline values: CDR1 SGHVS, CDR2 FQNEAQ. Trimming cost V 8 bases and J 4 bases; bases outside gene matches: 3. There are 12 residues in the CDR3.

The sample holds a few counts of this clonotype. The chain links TRBV2 to TRBJ1-5, with a tentative D call TRBD1 (6 bases). Trimming removed 2 bases at V and 0 bases at J, with 8 bases between. This CDR3 comprises 15 residues. The germline gives CDR1 SNHLY, CDR2 FYNNEI. CDR3 loop: CASSEMGASNQPQHF. CDR3 DNA: TGTGCCAGCAGTGAAATGGGGGCTAGCAATCAGCCCCAGCATTTT.

In this sample, this clonotype turned up a few times. CDR3 DNA sequence: TGTGCCAGCAGCAAAACCGGGGTTCAGCCCCAGCATTTT. Translation gives CASSKTGVQPQHF. The V gene is TRBV12-3 or TRBV12-4, the J gene TRBJ1-5; no reliable D call. The CDR3 has 13 residues. V was cut by 6 bases and J by 6 bases, with 12 bases left in between.

The rearrangement links TRBV6-1 to TRBJ2-1, with 10 nucleotides matching TRBD1. After removal of 6 bases from V and 5 bases from J, the junction contained 7 bases not matched to a gene. Germline CDR1 MNHNS, CDR2 SASEGT. This CDR3 region has 15 residues. The CDR3 region has the DNA TGTGCCAGCAGGGGACAGGGGCCCCGGAACAATGAGCAGTTCTTC. Protein product: CASRGQGPRNNEQFF.

V usage is TRBV5-1 and J usage is TRBJ1-1, with 7 bases that match TRBD1. Germline values: CDR1 SGHRS, CDR2 YFSETQ. Trimming removed 3 bases from V and 5 bases from J; junction bases left unmatched: 7. There are 14 residues in the CDR3. The CDR3 region is CASSSVTGRTEAFF. CDR3 sequence (DNA): TGCGCCAGCAGCTCGGTGACAGGGAGGACTGAAGCTTTCTTT.

This clonotype has a handful of counts. V usage is TRBV29-1 and J usage is TRBJ1-1; 8 bases match TRBD1. The V and J ends lost 1 base and 6 bases, in that order; junction bases with no gene match: 7. Germline CDR1 and CDR2: SQVTM and ANQGSEA. CDR3 length: 14 residues. The CDR3 DNA follows: TGCAGCGTTGAAGTGGCCTCAGGGGGCCCTGAAGCTTTCTTT. Its translation: CSVEVASGGPEAFF.

The chain joins TRBV6-8 to TRBJ2-1; the match to TRBD1 covers 10 bases. Germline CDR1 and CDR2: MNHGY and SAAAGT. CDR3 length equals 12 residues. V dropped 8 bases and J dropped 14; count of bases not matched to a gene: 9. The CDR3 reads CASRGRQGAKFF. CDR3 in DNA: TGTGCCAGCCGGGGACGACAGGGGGCAAAGTTCTTC.

In this sample, this clonotype turned up a few times. The chain combines TRBV15 with TRBJ1-2; D unresolved. The V and J ends lost 5 bases and 4 bases respectively, with 17 bases between them. Germline V gene lookup returns CDR1 LNHNV and CDR2 YYDKDF (reference sequence). CDR3 size: 15 residues. The CDR3 sequence: CATSREAQPGYGYTF. The CDR3 bases are TGTGCCACCAGCCGGGAGGCTCAACCCGGCTATGGCTACACCTTC.

The rearrangement uses TRBV27 and TRBJ2-2; TRBD1 might be the D (6 bases). Trimming pared 2 bases from V and 5 bases from J, leaving 15 bases between. CDR1 is MNHEY and CDR2 is SMNVEV in the germline V gene (reference sequence). The CDR3 has 16 amino acids. The CDR3, as DNA: TGTGCCAGCAGTTTAGCAGGGGCAGGATGGACCGGGGAGCTGTTTTTT. Translating gives CASSLAGAGWTGELFF.

The rearrangement joins TRBV10-3 to TRBJ2-3, with a weak D call TRBD2 (5 bases). The CDR3 contains 12 residues. Germline V lookup: CDR1 ENHRY, CDR2 SYGVKD. Trimming left V 6 bases short and J 1 base short, with 5 bases between. In nucleotides, the CDR3 is TGTGCCATCAGGGGAGGCACAGATACGCAGTATTTT. Its protein product is CAIRGGTDTQYF.

This clonotype was seen a few times. This chain links TRBV24-1 with TRBJ2-1; D possibly corresponds to TRBD2 (5 bases). Trimming shortened V by 6 bases and J by 8 bases, and 16 bases separated the two germline ends. Germline loops: CDR1 KGHDR, CDR2 SFDVKD. The CDR3 has 14 amino acids. The CDR3 bases are TGTGCCACCAGTTGGGTGGGGAAGAGGGATGAGCAGTTCTTC. This translates into CATSWVGKRDEQFF.